These 23 T cell receptor beta chains were all obtained from the same sample, sequenced in a study of T cells in Graves' hyperthyroidism and ophthalmopathy. Amplification yielded TCR beta CDR3 regions, with RNA transcripts as the source. An initial round of RT-PCR targeting the TCR CDR3 relied on the HTBI primer set. TCRdb used MiXCR to reprocess the multiplex PCR reads, holding one entry per CDR3 protein. In the table there are roughly 300,000 distinct CDR3 sequences, roughly a fifth of which are singletons. Sequenced sample: blood. These receptors were taken from a woman between 45 and 60 years old with Graves' hyperthyroidism.

This chain connects TRBV6-2 or TRBV6-3 to TRBJ1-1, with no clear D. This CDR3 has 16 amino acids. Trimming shortened V by 0 bases and J by 1 base, and 12 bases separated the two germline ends. Germline V gene data show CDR1 as MNHEY and CDR2 as SVGEGT. As DNA, the CDR3 is TGTGCCAGCAGTTACTCTAATGGCCAGACGAACACTGAAGCTTTCTTT. Residues: CASSYSNGQTNTEAFF.

In this sample, this clonotype turned up many times. CDR3 protein: CASTNQPGLGTTEAFF. CDR3 bases: TGTGCCAGCACCAATCAACCGGGACTGGGGACCACTGAAGCTTTCTTT. The V and J genes are TRBV6-1 and TRBJ1-1; TRBD1 might be the D (5 bases). CDR3 length: 16 amino acids. The germline gives CDR1 MNHNS, CDR2 SASEGT. V was cut by 7 bases and J by 4 bases, with 22 bases left in between.

This chain uses TRBV7-2 with TRBJ2-7, with D possibly being TRBD2 (5 bases). CDR1 is SGHTA, CDR2 FQGNSA, per germline. V lost 2 bases and J lost 5, with 16 bases in between. The CDR3 length is 15 residues. CDR3 residues: CASSLRSGGLDEQYF. CDR3 nucleotide sequence: TGTGCCAGCAGCTTACGATCGGGCGGGCTAGACGAGCAGTACTTC.

Only a few counts were recorded for this clonotype. This chain connects TRBV27 to TRBJ1-1, with D unresolved. V lost 3 bases to trimming and J lost 1 base, with 9 bases between them. The CDR3 spans 14 residues. Germline CDR1 MNHEY, CDR2 SMNVEV (reference sequence). As DNA, the CDR3 is TGTGCCAGCAGTTTTATGGGGAGGAACACTGAAGCTTTCTTT. It codes for CASSFMGRNTEAFF.

This clonotype was observed many times. V usage is TRBV14 and J usage is TRBJ2-7, with D hard to call. V lost 1 base and J lost 0, with 7 bases in between. CDR1 is SGHDN and CDR2 is FVKESK in the germline V gene. There are 14 residues in the CDR3. The CDR3 region is CASSQVSGSYEQYF. The CDR3 DNA reads TGTGCCAGCAGCCAAGTCTCTGGCTCCTACGAGCAGTACTTC. The variable domain in full, with the rest retrieved from reference TRBV14 and TRBJ2-7, is EAGVTQFPSHSVIEKGQTVTLRCDPISGHDNLYWYRRVMGKEIKFLLHFVKESKQDESGMPNNRFLAERTGGTYSTLKVQPAELEDSGVYFCASSQVSGSYEQYFGPGTRLTVT.

The chain links TRBV27 to TRBJ1-5; D is perhaps TRBD1 (5 bases). The CDR3 spans 15 residues. Germline values: CDR1 MNHEY, CDR2 SMNVEV (reference sequence). Trimming took off 6 bases at V and 1 base at J, with 13 bases between the two ends. CDR3 sequence reads: CASRKGRVSNQPQHF. The DNA of the CDR3 is TGTGCCAGCAGAAAGGGGAGGGTGAGCAATCAGCCCCAGCATTTT.

This rearrangement joins TRBV19 to TRBJ1-2; no firm D call. V lost 5 bases and J 2 bases, leaving 12 bases between the germline ends. Germline CDR1 reads LNHDA; CDR2 reads SQIVND (reference sequence). This CDR3 has 14 residues. As DNA, the CDR3 is TGTGCCAGTAGTCTCCCGGCTGGGAACTATGGCTACACCTTC. Protein product: CASSLPAGNYGYTF.

This clonotype has at least ten counts. The genes are TRBV4-1 and TRBJ1-1; D uncertain. The germline V gene has CDR1 MGHRA and CDR2 YSYEKL. Trimming shortened V by 3 bases and J by 0 bases, and 17 bases separated the two germline ends. The CDR3 is 17 amino acids. The CDR3 loop is CASSHFAIGQMNTEAFF. CDR3 DNA: TGCGCCAGCAGCCACTTTGCGATAGGGCAGATGAACACTGAAGCTTTCTTT.

This clonotype was detected ten times or more. The chain is built from TRBV10-3 and TRBJ2-5; D is possibly TRBD1 (7 bases). The CDR3 contains 12 residues. V shed 11 bases and J shed 1 base, with 11 bases lying between them. Per germline, CDR1 ENHRY and CDR2 SYGVKD. For the CDR3, the DNA is TGTGCCGCGGGGACAGCCCAAGAGACCCAGTACTTC. Protein: CAAGTAQETQYF.

The genes are TRBV9 and TRBJ2-2; D is unclear. Trimming pared 0 bases from V and 0 bases from J, leaving 9 bases between. Germline V CDR1 and CDR2: SGDLS, YYNGEE. This CDR3 region has 16 residues. The DNA of the CDR3 is TGTGCCAGCAGCGTAGGGGTAGACCCGAACACCGGGGAGCTGTTTTTT. The encoded protein is CASSVGVDPNTGELFF.

There are many counts of this clonotype. This chain joins TRBV2 and TRBJ1-2; D call uncertain. Germline loops: CDR1 SNHLY, CDR2 FYNNEI. V was shortened by 0 bases and J by 5 bases, with 13 bases between the two germline ends. The CDR3 extends over 15 amino acids. CDR3 sequence reads: CASSEAREGIYGYTF. The CDR3 DNA follows: TGTGCCAGCAGTGAAGCGCGAGAAGGGATTTATGGCTACACCTTC.

There are many counts of this clonotype. The genes are TRBV28 and TRBJ2-3, with 13 bases aligning to TRBD2. Germline-derived CDR1 and CDR2 are MDHEN and SYDVKM. CDR3 length: 20 residues. J was trimmed by 7 bases and V by 1 base; bases with no gene match: 17. The DNA for the CDR3 is TGTGCCAGCAGTTTATCGGAGTCCTCGGGACTAGCGGGAAGGGTGAATACGCAGTATTTT. This gives the protein CASSLSESSGLAGRVNTQYF.

This clonotype was counted many times. The V call is TRBV20-1, the J call TRBJ2-7; D gene ambiguous. Germline V gives CDR1 DFQATT, CDR2 SNEGSKA (reference sequence). There are 13 residues in the CDR3. The V gene lost 6 bases and the J gene lost 0 bases, with 12 bases spanning the gap. CDR3 DNA: TGCAGTGCACAGAGAGGATTCTCCTACGAGCAGTACTTC. Amino acid sequence: CSAQRGFSYEQYF.

This clonotype was picked up a small number of times. The V and J genes are TRBV11-3 and TRBJ1-5; a possible D gene is TRBD1 (6 bases). Germline V CDR1 and CDR2: SGHNT, YENEEA. The length of the CDR3 is 16 residues. V was clipped by 5 bases and J by 0 bases, with 14 bases between them. The CDR3 is CASSRDRFDSNQPQHF. CDR3 bases: TGTGCCAGCAGCCGAGACAGGTTTGATAGCAATCAGCCCCAGCATTTT.

This clonotype was observed at least ten times. The chain carries TRBV6-1 and TRBJ2-7; 10 bases align to TRBD1. V shed 6 bases, J shed 3 bases, and the junction held 8 bases outside the gene matches. The CDR3 has 15 amino acids. The V gene's germline CDR1 is MNHNS and CDR2 SASEGT. In nucleotides, the CDR3 is TGTGCCAGCAGACGATTTGGACAGGGGGACTACGAGCAGTACTTC. Amino acids: CASRRFGQGDYEQYF.

V gene TRBV30 combines with J gene TRBJ1-3; D not certain. The V end was cut by 5 bases, the J end by 0 bases, with 14 bases between. This CDR3 contains 15 residues. In germline, CDR1 is GTSNPN, CDR2 SVGIG (reference sequence). The CDR3 nucleotides read TGTGCCTGGGGAGCTCGGGATGGCTCTGGAAACACCATATATTTT. Encoded protein: CAWGARDGSGNTIYF.

This clonotype was observed a few times. V is TRBV7-2 and J is TRBJ1-5; 9 bases agree with TRBD1. V dropped 3 bases and J dropped 1; count of bases not matched to a gene: 7. This CDR3 has 17 residues. The V gene's germline CDR1 is SGHTA and CDR2 FQGNSA. CDR3 DNA: TGTGCCAGCAGCTTTAGACAGGGGGGGACGAGCAATCAGCCCCAGCATTTT. Protein product: CASSFRQGGTSNQPQHF.

This clonotype was seen repeatedly, ten times or more. This chain connects TRBV5-1 to TRBJ2-1; 9 bases fit TRBD2. V lost 3 bases and J lost 7; bases outside the gene matches: 8. The CDR3 spans 15 residues. Germline V gene sequence: CDR1 SGHRS, CDR2 YFSETQ. The CDR3 sequence is CASSYGRGGVNEQFF. As DNA, the CDR3 is TGCGCCAGCAGCTATGGGCGGGGGGGCGTAAATGAGCAGTTCTTC.

Here the CDR3 DNA reads TGTGCCAGCAGTTTGGGAAAAAACAATGAGCAGTTCTTC. Translation gives CASSLGKNNEQFF. The V and J genes are TRBV28 and TRBJ2-1; no definite D call. V lost 3 bases and J lost 5, with 8 bases in between. CDR3 length equals 13 residues. Germline V gene sequence: CDR1 MDHEN, CDR2 SYDVKM.

This clonotype was seen many times. J is TRBJ2-5 and V is TRBV12-3 or TRBV12-4; possibly TRBD2 for D (6 bases). With 5 bases removed from V and 5 bases from J, the gap between germline ends came to 15 bases. The CDR3 spans 14 residues. CDR3 amino acids: CASSPRRESETQYF. CDR3 DNA: TGTGCCAGCAGTCCGAGGAGGGAATCGGAGACCCAGTACTTC.

This clonotype has ten or more counts. The chain couples TRBV5-8 to TRBJ2-1; D is unclear. From germline, CDR1 is SGHTS and CDR2 YDEGEE. V was trimmed by 2 bases and J by 0 bases, leaving 9 bases between them. CDR3 length equals 15 residues. The CDR3 loop is CASSLTVSSYNEQFF. The CDR3 DNA reads TGTGCCAGCAGCTTAACAGTTAGCTCCTACAATGAGCAGTTCTTC. Based on the CDR3 plus reference TRBV5-8 and TRBJ2-1, the full variable domain is EAGVTQSPTHLIKTRGQQATLRCSPISGHTSVYWYQQALGLGLQFLLWYDEGEERNRGNFPPRFSGRQFPNYSSELNVNALELEDSALYLCASSLTVSSYNEQFFGPGTRLTVL.

The rearrangement links TRBV28 to TRBJ1-2, with 10 nucleotides matching TRBD1. The CDR3 length is 13 residues. With 10 bases clipped from V and 6 bases from J, the junction kept 8 bases outside the gene matches. From germline, CDR1 is MDHEN and CDR2 SYDVKM. The chain's CDR3 is CATGTGAPNGYTF. The DNA for the CDR3 is TGTGCCACCGGGACAGGGGCACCCAATGGCTACACCTTC.

This clonotype has a handful of counts. The chain uses TRBV28 and TRBJ2-6; no firm D call. The V gene lost 3 bases and the J gene lost 3 bases, with 12 bases spanning the gap. The CDR3 totals 16 residues. The V gene's germline CDR1 is MDHEN and CDR2 SYDVKM. DNA for the CDR3: TGTGCCAGCAGTTTCCCCGGCCCGAGTGGGGCCAACGTCCTGACTTTC. It specifies CASSFPGPSGANVLTF.